A selection of T cell receptor beta chains follows, all from one sample in a study of shared clonotypes between healthy human individuals. Repertoires were generated with immunoSEQ multiplex PCR, while TCRdb's copy carries only in-frame clones and drops some. The sample yields approximately 510,000 clones, approximately 85% seen once. The sequencing sample was made of PBMCs. The source is a woman aged 40 to 50 in good health. Some clones in this sample may be carry-over from other donors' samples. Both conserved end residues are part of each CDR3. D genes are given only for firm matches. Only some rows state a clone size, as once, few, many or a class for expanded clones.

D | J | V | size | DNA | CDR3
- | TRBJ2-6 | TRBV18 | - | TGTGCCAGCTCACCGCAAACAGGGACTGGGGCCAACGTCCTGACTTTC | CASSPQTGTGANVLTF
- | TRBJ2-4 | TRBV4-1 | - | TGCGCCAGCAGCCAAGAGGGGGGTTTACTAGCCAAAAACATTCAGTACTTC | CASSQEGGLLAKNIQYF
- | TRBJ2-2 | TRBV7-3 | - | TGTGCCAGCAGTCAATCGCACGCCGGGGAGCTGTTTTTT | CASSQSHAGELFF
- | TRBJ2-3 | TRBV5-1 | - | TGCGCCAGCAGCTTGCACAGCGCCAGCACAGATACGCAGTATTTT | CASSLHSASTDTQYF
- | TRBJ2-1 | TRBV7-2 | - | TGTGCCACCCGGGTGGGAGTGGGAAATGAGCAGTTCTTC | CATRVGVGNEQFF
TRBD2 | TRBJ2-1 | TRBV7-2 | - | TGTGCCAGCTCGGGGCTAGCGGGGTACAATGAGCAGTTCTTC | CASSGLAGYNEQFF
TRBD1 | TRBJ1-5 | TRBV2 | few | TGTGCCAGCGCTGGGACAGGGAACCATCAGCCCCAGCATTTT | CASAGTGNHQPQHF
- | TRBJ2-7 | TRBV18 | - | TGTGCCAGCTCACCACTTGACGCCTTGGACAGACCATACGAGCAGTACTTC | CASSPLDALDRPYEQYF
TRBD1 | TRBJ2-1 | TRBV27 | - | TGTGCCAGCAGCTCTGGACAGGGGGCATTGTCCTACAATGAGCAGTTCTTC | CASSSGQGALSYNEQFF
TRBD2 | TRBJ2-7 | TRBV6-8 | few | TGTGCCAGCAGTTGGGAGGGACTAGCGGGATCCTACGAGCAGTACTTC | CASSWEGLAGSYEQYF
TRBD2 | TRBJ2-1 | TRBV18 | - | TGTGCCAGCTCACCACCGAGAATAGTAGGGATACTAGCGGACTACAATGAGCAGTTCTTC | CASSPPRIVGILADYNEQFF